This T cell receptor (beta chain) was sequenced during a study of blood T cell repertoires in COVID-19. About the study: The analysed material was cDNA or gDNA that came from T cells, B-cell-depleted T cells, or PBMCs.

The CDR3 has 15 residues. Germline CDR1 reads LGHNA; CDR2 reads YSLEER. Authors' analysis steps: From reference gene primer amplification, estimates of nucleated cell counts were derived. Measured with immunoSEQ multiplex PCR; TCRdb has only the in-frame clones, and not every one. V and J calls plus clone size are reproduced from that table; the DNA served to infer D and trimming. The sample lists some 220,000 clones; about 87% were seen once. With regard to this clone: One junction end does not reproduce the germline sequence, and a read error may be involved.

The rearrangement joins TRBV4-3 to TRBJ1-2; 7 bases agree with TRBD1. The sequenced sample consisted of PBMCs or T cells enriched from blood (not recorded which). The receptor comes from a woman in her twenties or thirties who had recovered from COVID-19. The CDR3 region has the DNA TGCGCCAGCAGGCAAGCGTGGCAGGGGGACTATGGCTACACCTTC. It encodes CASRQAWQGDYGYTF.